Following are 30 T cell receptor beta chains from one sample sequenced in a study of cytomegalovirus exposure and HLA in healthy donors. Use of 60 Vbeta and 13 Jbeta primers characterized the PCR. Produced via immunoSEQ multiplex PCR; TCRdb's table is partial and in-frame only. The table lists 100,000 to 150,000 clones, around 75% of them singletons. Source material: PBMCs. Source of these receptors: a woman aged 45-65 years in good health and CMV-seropositive.

The genes are TRBV5-4 and TRBJ2-5; 7 bases fit TRBD1. The CDR3 covers 13 residues. Germline CDR1 is SGHNT and CDR2 is YYREEE (reference sequence). Trimming at V came to 4 bases and at J to 6 bases, leaving 6 bases not matched to a gene. DNA of the CDR3: TGTGCCAGCAGCCCCGACAGGGTGAAGACCCAGTACTTC. This encodes CASSPDRVKTQYF.

The V and J genes are TRBV19 and TRBJ1-1; D is undetermined. The germline CDR1 and CDR2 sequences are LNHDA and SQIVND (reference sequence). Trimming removed 5 bases from V and 0 bases from J, with 13 bases in between. The CDR3 loop spans 15 amino acids. The CDR3 reads CASSHIPDMNTEAFF. In nucleotides, the CDR3 is TGTGCCAGTAGTCATATACCAGATATGAACACTGAAGCTTTCTTT.

This rearrangement joins TRBV4-2 to TRBJ2-1; tentatively, D is TRBD2 (6 bases). The CDR3 totals 19 residues. Looked up from germline, CDR1 is LGHNA and CDR2 is YNFKEQ. V was pared by 0 bases and J by 4 bases, with 22 bases between. The CDR3 spells CASSQDWGNSGGGYNEQFF. The CDR3 DNA reads as TGTGCCAGCAGCCAAGATTGGGGGAATAGCGGAGGAGGGTACAATGAGCAGTTCTTC.

This chain connects TRBV27 to TRBJ2-7, with a weak D call TRBD2 (5 bases). The germline V and J ends were trimmed by 11 bases and 6 bases, with 17 bases remaining between them. CDR3 length equals 12 residues. The germline CDR1 and CDR2 sequences are MNHEY and SMNVEV (reference sequence). CDR3 protein: CALRGRKGEQYF. The CDR3, as DNA: TGTGCCCTCCGGGGAAGGAAGGGCGAGCAGTACTTC.

This chain joins TRBV4-1 and TRBJ1-1; the match to TRBD1 covers 7 bases. Per the germline V gene, CDR1 is MGHRA and CDR2 is YSYEKL. This CDR3 has 15 amino acids. The V gene end was trimmed by 1 base and the J gene end by 0 bases; junction bases not matched to a gene: 2. In DNA, the CDR3 is TGCGCCAGCAGCCAAGGGGGACAGCTGAACACTGAAGCTTTCTTT. Residues: CASSQGGQLNTEAFF.

The chain carries TRBV6-6 and TRBJ1-1; D might be TRBD1 (5 bases). The CDR3 has 13 residues. Germline CDR1 MNHNY, CDR2 SVGAGI (reference sequence). V gave up 6 bases and J gave up 1 base, with 9 bases separating them. The CDR3 bases are TGTGCCAGCAGCACAGGAGAGAACACTGAAGCTTTCTTT. This gives the protein CASSTGENTEAFF.

The chain links TRBV18 to TRBJ2-1; no clear D gene. Trimming stripped 3 bases from V and 3 bases from J, with 9 bases between. Germline V gives CDR1 KGHSH, CDR2 LQKENI. The CDR3 loop spans 14 amino acids. The CDR3 bases are TGTGCCAGCTCACCTCTGCCTAGCTACAATGAGCAGTTCTTC. It is translated as CASSPLPSYNEQFF.

The genes are TRBV29-1 and TRBJ2-7; no clear D. V dropped 5 bases and J dropped 1 base, with 6 bases sitting between them. Germline-derived CDR1 and CDR2 are SQVTM and ANQGSEA. The CDR3 sequence is 11 residues long. The CDR3 DNA follows: TGCAGCGTTTTACGGTCCTACGAGCAGTACTTC. Encoded protein: CSVLRSYEQYF.

V and J are TRBV6-1 and TRBJ2-5; D gene unclear. CDR1 and CDR2 (germline): MNHNS, SASEGT. V gave up 2 bases and J gave up 7 bases, with 14 bases separating them. CDR3 length: 14 amino acids. The DNA of the CDR3 is TGTGCCAGCAGTGAAATGAACTCAGCGCGGACCCAGTACTTC. Protein sequence: CASSEMNSARTQYF.

This chain connects TRBV6-5 to TRBJ1-1; D not resolved. The CDR3 spans 15 residues. Trimming removed 6 bases at V and 0 bases at J, with 14 bases between. Germline lookup yields CDR1 MNHEY and CDR2 SVGAGI. CDR3 coding DNA: TGTGCCAGCAGCCTCCAAGCGGCCATGAACACTGAAGCTTTCTTT. It codes for CASSLQAAMNTEAFF.

A note on this clone: The sample contains more than one DNA sequence encoding this CDR3. The rearrangement joins TRBV7-6 to TRBJ1-6; D gene uncertain. This CDR3 comprises 13 residues. The V and J ends lost 4 bases and 4 bases respectively, with 5 bases between them. Germline loops: CDR1 SGHVS, CDR2 FNYEAQ. CDR3 protein: CASSSQYNSPLHF. DNA for the CDR3: TGTGCCAGCAGCTCACAGTATAATTCACCCCTCCACTTT.

This chain joins TRBV9 and TRBJ2-1; a weak D match, TRBD2 (7 bases). The germline CDR1 and CDR2 sequences are SGDLS and YYNGEE. The CDR3 loop spans 17 amino acids. V gave up 0 bases and J gave up 8 bases, with 21 bases separating them. CDR3 protein: CASSVVGGEPPLDEQFF. CDR3 DNA: TGTGCCAGCAGCGTAGTAGGGGGGGAACCCCCTCTCGATGAGCAGTTCTTC.

The count of this clone is one. The chain employs TRBV6-6 and TRBJ2-7, with TRBD1 identical over 9 bases. V lost 6 bases and J lost 5; bases outside the gene matches: 5. CDR3 size: 13 residues. CDR1 is MNHNY, CDR2 SVGAGI, per germline (reference sequence). CDR3 loop: CASSYGTGNEQYF. CDR3 DNA: TGTGCCAGCAGCTATGGGACAGGGAACGAGCAGTACTTC.

The chain links TRBV7-2 to TRBJ1-1, with a weak D call TRBD1 (5 bases). V dropped 5 bases and J dropped 7 bases, with 11 bases sitting between them. The CDR3 sequence is 12 residues long. Germline-derived CDR1 and CDR2 are SGHTA and FQGNSA. The CDR3 DNA reads TGTGCCAGCAGCCTTTACGGGGGTGAAGCTTTCTTT. Translated, it gives CASSLYGGEAFF.

The chain has TRBV5-1 and TRBJ2-3; 7 positions match TRBD2. This CDR3 spans 17 amino acids. Trimming removed 0 bases from V and 0 bases from J; junction bases left unmatched: 7. In germline, CDR1 is SGHRS, CDR2 YFSETQ. CDR3: CASSLGQRGASTDTQYF. As DNA, the CDR3 is TGCGCCAGCAGCTTGGGACAGCGGGGCGCCAGCACAGATACGCAGTATTTT.

The sample holds a few counts of this clone. The chain employs TRBV2 and TRBJ1-1; 8 bases map to TRBD1. Trimming took 8 bases from V and 8 from J; bases not matched to a gene: 10. The length of the CDR3 is 13 residues. Germline V CDR1 and CDR2: SNHLY, FYNNEI. The CDR3 here is CASGTGQGREAFF. CDR3 sequence (DNA): TGTGCCAGCGGGACCGGACAGGGCAGGGAAGCTTTCTTT.

The V and J genes are TRBV4-1 and TRBJ1-5; 7 positions agree with TRBD1. The CDR3 has 14 residues. J lost 4 bases, V lost 4 bases, and 4 bases had no gene match. The germline V gene has CDR1 MGHRA and CDR2 YSYEKL. The CDR3 coding sequence is TGCGCCAGCAGCCCAACGACAGGGAATCAGCCCCAGCATTTT. It codes for CASSPTTGNQPQHF.

A few counts support this clone. The chain couples TRBV7-8 to TRBJ2-1; D uncertain. Germline lookup yields CDR1 SGHVS and CDR2 FQNEAQ. V lost 1 base, J lost 5 bases, and 6 bases lay in between. The CDR3 has 13 amino acids. This CDR3 reads CASSLGLNNEQFF. The CDR3 nucleotides are TGTGCCAGCAGCTTAGGACTCAACAATGAGCAGTTCTTC.

V gene TRBV5-1 combines with J gene TRBJ1-4; D is uncertain. Trimming cost V 3 bases and J 12 bases, with 18 bases left between them. Germline CDR1 is SGHRS and CDR2 is YFSETQ. This CDR3 is built from 14 residues. Written as DNA, the CDR3 is TGCGCCAGCAGCTCCGGGTCGCCGAGTTTGGAACTGTTTTTT. This encodes CASSSGSPSLELFF.

The V call is TRBV5-1, the J call TRBJ1-1; no clear D gene. Per germline, CDR1 SGHRS and CDR2 YFSETQ. Trimming cost V 0 bases and J 1 base, with 13 bases left between them. This CDR3 has 16 amino acids. CDR3 sequence reads: CASSLGPGEGNTEAFF. CDR3 nucleotide sequence: TGCGCCAGCAGCTTGGGGCCAGGAGAGGGGAACACTGAAGCTTTCTTT.

The genes are TRBV6-1 and TRBJ1-1, with D perhaps matching TRBD1 (6 bases). This CDR3 spans 19 amino acids. Trimming removed 0 bases from V and 1 base from J, with 21 bases in between. Germline V gene lookup returns CDR1 MNHNS and CDR2 SASEGT. The CDR3: CASSEARVGYRARNTEAFF. In nucleotides, the CDR3 is TGTGCCAGCAGTGAAGCGAGGGTCGGATACAGGGCGCGGAACACTGAAGCTTTCTTT.

V gene TRBV7-2 combines with J gene TRBJ2-5; maybe TRBD2 (5 bases). V was pared by 5 bases and J by 5 bases, with 12 bases between. The CDR3 covers 13 residues. The germline V gene encodes CDR1 SGHTA and CDR2 FQGNSA. CDR3 coding DNA: TGTGCCAGCAGCCCTTGGACTGGCGAGACCCAGTACTTC. Encoded protein: CASSPWTGETQYF.

In DNA form, the CDR3 reads TGTGCCAGCAGCCCCGTTGGGGGGGGGCGCAGAGACTATGGCTACACCTTC. Translating it yields CASSPVGGGRRDYGYTF. The chain joins TRBV7-2 to TRBJ1-2; maybe TRBD1 (6 bases). Looked up from germline, CDR1 is SGHTA and CDR2 is FQGNSA. The CDR3 length is 17 residues. V was pared by 5 bases and J by 3 bases, with 22 bases between.

The J gene is TRBJ2-3, the V gene TRBV11-2; 11 bases fit TRBD2. Trimming cost V 2 bases and J 2 bases; bases outside gene matches: 3. This CDR3 spans 16 amino acids. From germline, CDR1 is SGHAT and CDR2 FQNNGV. The CDR3, as DNA: TGTGCCAGCAGCTTACTAGCGGGGGGTTACACAGATACGCAGTATTTT. Translating gives CASSLLAGGYTDTQYF.

This clone has only one observation. The rearrangement uses TRBV4-2 and TRBJ1-3; D unresolved. Trimming left V 4 bases short and J 0 bases short, with 13 bases between. Germline CDR1 is LGHNA and CDR2 is YNFKEQ. This CDR3 region has 16 residues. In DNA, the CDR3 is TGTGCCAGCAGCCTGGGCGGGGAGGGCTCTGGAAACACCATATATTTT. The encoded protein is CASSLGGEGSGNTIYF.

The V and J genes are TRBV7-3 and TRBJ2-5, with a weak D call TRBD2 (5 bases). Germline V gives CDR1 SGHTA, CDR2 FQGTGA. The V and J ends lost 5 bases and 2 bases respectively, with 15 bases between them. This CDR3 has 15 residues. The CDR3 DNA sequence: TGTGCCAGCAGCCGCTCTCGAGGGCCGCAAGAGACCCAGTACTTC. Its translation is CASSRSRGPQETQYF.

This chain connects TRBV15 to TRBJ2-5; TRBD1 aligns across 7 bases. V lost 6 bases to trimming and J lost 3 bases; unmatched junction nucleotides: 4. From germline, CDR1 is LNHNV and CDR2 YYDKDF (reference sequence). CDR3 length: 13 residues. The DNA for the CDR3 is TGTGCCACCAGGAGGGACAGCGAAGAGACCCAGTACTTC. Protein product: CATRRDSEETQYF.

A few counts support this clone. This chain joins TRBV5-1 and TRBJ2-7; 9 nucleotides match TRBD1. The CDR3 runs to 15 residues. Germline trimming cut 6 bases from V and 4 bases from J; bases unmatched to any gene: 11. The V gene's germline CDR1 is SGHRS and CDR2 YFSETQ. The CDR3 nucleotides are TGCGCCAGCAACCGGGACAGGGATTCTTCTTACGAGCAGTACTTC. Protein product: CASNRDRDSSYEQYF.

The gene calls are TRBV7-9 and TRBJ2-1; D might be TRBD2 (6 bases). The germline V and J ends were trimmed by 2 bases and 4 bases, with 15 bases remaining between them. CDR3 length: 16 amino acids. Germline CDR1 and CDR2: SEHNR and FQNEAQ (reference sequence). CDR3 DNA sequence: TGTGCCAGCAGCTTACTAGCGACGGGTGCGTACAATGAGCAGTTCTTC. Translation: CASSLLATGAYNEQFF.

The V call is TRBV4-3, the J call TRBJ1-3, with 8 positions matching TRBD1. The CDR3 runs 15 residues. CDR1 LGHNA and CDR2 YSLEER come from the germline V gene. The J segment lost 4 bases and the V segment lost 4 bases, leaving 6 bases of the junction unmatched. The CDR3 region has the DNA TGCGCCAGCAGCCCGTCCCGGGACAGGGGAAACACCATATATTTT. Its translation is CASSPSRDRGNTIYF.